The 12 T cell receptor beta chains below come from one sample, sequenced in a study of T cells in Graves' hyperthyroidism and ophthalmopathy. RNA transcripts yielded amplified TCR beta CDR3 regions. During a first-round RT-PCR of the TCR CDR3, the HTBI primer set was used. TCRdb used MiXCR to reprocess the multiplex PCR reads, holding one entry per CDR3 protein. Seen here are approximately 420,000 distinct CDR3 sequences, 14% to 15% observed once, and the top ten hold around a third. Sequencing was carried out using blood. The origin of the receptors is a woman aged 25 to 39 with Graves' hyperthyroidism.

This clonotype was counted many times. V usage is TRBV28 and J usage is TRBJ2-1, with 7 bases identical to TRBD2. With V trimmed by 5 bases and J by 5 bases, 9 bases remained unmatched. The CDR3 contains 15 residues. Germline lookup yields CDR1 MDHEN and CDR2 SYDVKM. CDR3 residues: CASSPHSGNNNEQFF. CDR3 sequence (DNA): TGTGCCAGCAGTCCCCACAGCGGGAACAACAATGAGCAGTTCTTC.

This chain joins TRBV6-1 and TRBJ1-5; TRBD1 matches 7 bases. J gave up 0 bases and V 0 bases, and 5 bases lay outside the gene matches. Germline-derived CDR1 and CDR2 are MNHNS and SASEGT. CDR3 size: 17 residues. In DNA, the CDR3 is TGTGCCAGCAGTGAAGCGCTTGGACAGGCTAGCAATCAGCCCCAGCATTTT. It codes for CASSEALGQASNQPQHF.

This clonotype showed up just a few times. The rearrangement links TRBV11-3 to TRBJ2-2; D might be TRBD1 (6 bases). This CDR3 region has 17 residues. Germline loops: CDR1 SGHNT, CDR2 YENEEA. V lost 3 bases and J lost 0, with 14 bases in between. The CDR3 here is CASSFGSGASNTGELFF. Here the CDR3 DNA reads TGTGCCAGCAGCTTCGGTTCAGGGGCCTCGAACACCGGGGAGCTGTTTTTT.

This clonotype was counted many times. This CDR3 reads CASSSRLAGGPDTQYF. CDR3 nucleotide sequence: TGTGCCAGCAGTTCCCGACTAGCGGGAGGGCCAGATACGCAGTATTTT. This chain links TRBV28 with TRBJ2-3; 14 positions match TRBD2. V shed 4 bases and J 4 bases; nucleotides not matched to a gene: 4. The CDR3 is made up of 16 amino acids. Germline V gives CDR1 MDHEN, CDR2 SYDVKM. Using reference TRBV28 and TRBJ2-3 for the parts outside the CDR3, the full variable domain is DVKVTQSSRYLVKRTGEKVFLECVQDMDHENMFWYRQDPGLGLRLIYFSYDVKMKEKGDIPEGYSVSREKKERFSLILESASTNQTSMYLCASSSRLAGGPDTQYFGPGTRLTVL.

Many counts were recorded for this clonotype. The CDR3 coding sequence is TGTGCCAGCAGCCCGGGGAGCTTAGACACTGAAGCTTTCTTT. Protein: CASSPGSLDTEAFF. This sequence joins TRBV9 and TRBJ1-1; D gene uncertain. The CDR3 is 14 residues long. V was pared by 4 bases and J by 3 bases, with 13 bases between. Per germline, CDR1 SGDLS and CDR2 YYNGEE.

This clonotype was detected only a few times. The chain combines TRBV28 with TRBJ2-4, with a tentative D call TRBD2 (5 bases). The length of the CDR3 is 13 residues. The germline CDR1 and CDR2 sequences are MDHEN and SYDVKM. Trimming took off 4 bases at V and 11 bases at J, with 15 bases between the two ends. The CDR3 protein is CASSSTPHGVQYF. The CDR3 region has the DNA TGTGCCAGCAGTTCAACGCCCCACGGGGTTCAGTACTTC.

This CDR3 is CASSPREVLSSYNSPLHF. As DNA, the CDR3 is TGCGCCAGCAGCCCCCGGGAAGTACTCAGCTCCTATAATTCACCCCTCCACTTT. The chain links TRBV5-1 to TRBJ1-6; D uncertain. V lost 4 bases and J lost 0, with 17 bases in between. This CDR3 spans 18 amino acids. Germline CDR1 reads SGHRS; CDR2 reads YFSETQ. The full variable domain, in which reference TRBV5-1 and TRBJ1-6 provide the parts outside the CDR3, is KAGVTQTPRYLIKTRGQQVTLSCSPISGHRSVSWYQQTPGQGLQFLFEYFSETQRNKGNFPGRFSGRQFSNSRSEMNVSTLELGDSALYLCASSPREVLSSYNSPLHFGNGTRLTVT.

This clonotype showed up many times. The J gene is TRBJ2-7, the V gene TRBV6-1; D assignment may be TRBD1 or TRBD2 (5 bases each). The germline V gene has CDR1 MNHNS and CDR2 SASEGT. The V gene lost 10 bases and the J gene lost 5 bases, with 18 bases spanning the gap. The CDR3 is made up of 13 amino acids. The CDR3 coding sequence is TGTGCCACACGGGACCCAGCAAACCACGAGCAGTACTTC. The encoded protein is CATRDPANHEQYF.

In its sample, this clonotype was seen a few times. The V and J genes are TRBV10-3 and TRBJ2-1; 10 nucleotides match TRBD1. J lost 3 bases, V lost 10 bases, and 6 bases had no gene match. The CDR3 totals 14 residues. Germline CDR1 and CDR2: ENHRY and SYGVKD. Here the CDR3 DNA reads TGTGCCACTACTGGACAGGGGGTCTACAATGAGCAGTTCTTC. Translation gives CATTGQGVYNEQFF.

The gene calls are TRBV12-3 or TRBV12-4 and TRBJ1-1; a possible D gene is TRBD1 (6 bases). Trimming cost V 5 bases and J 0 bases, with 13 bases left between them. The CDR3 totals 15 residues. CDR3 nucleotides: TGTGCCAGCAGTCCTGGACAGCCCTTGAACACTGAAGCTTTCTTT. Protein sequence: CASSPGQPLNTEAFF.

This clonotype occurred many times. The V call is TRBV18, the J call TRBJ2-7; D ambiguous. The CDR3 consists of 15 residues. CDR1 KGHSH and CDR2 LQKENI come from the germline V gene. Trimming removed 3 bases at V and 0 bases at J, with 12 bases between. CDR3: CASSPDSGVSYEQYF. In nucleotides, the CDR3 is TGTGCCAGCTCACCCGACTCGGGCGTCTCCTACGAGCAGTACTTC.

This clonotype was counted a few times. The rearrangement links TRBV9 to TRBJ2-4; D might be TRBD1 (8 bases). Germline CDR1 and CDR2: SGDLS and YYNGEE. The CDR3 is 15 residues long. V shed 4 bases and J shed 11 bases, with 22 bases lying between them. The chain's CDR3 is CASSPTGGQAGVQYF. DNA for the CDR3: TGTGCCAGCAGCCCAACGGGGGGACAGGCGGGAGTTCAGTACTTC.